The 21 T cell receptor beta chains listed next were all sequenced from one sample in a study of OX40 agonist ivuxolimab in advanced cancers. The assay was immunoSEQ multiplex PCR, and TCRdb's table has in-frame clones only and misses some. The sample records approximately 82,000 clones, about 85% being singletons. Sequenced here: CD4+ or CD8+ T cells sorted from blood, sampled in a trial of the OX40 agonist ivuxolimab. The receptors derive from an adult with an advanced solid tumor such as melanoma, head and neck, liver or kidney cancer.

Written as DNA, the CDR3 is TGTGCCAGTAGTATTTCAACAGTATCTGAAGCTTTCTTT. Translated: CASSISTVSEAFF. This sequence joins TRBV19 and TRBJ1-1, with D unresolved. Germline CDR1 and CDR2: LNHDA and SQIVND (reference sequence). This CDR3 is 13 amino acids long. V lost 3 bases, J lost 6 bases, and 11 bases lay in between.

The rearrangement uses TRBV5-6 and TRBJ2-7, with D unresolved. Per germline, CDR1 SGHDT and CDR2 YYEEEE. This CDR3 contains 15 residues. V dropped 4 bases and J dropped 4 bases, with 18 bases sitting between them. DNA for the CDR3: TGTGCCAGCAGCCTGGGAACAGCCTACCTTTACGAGCAGTACTTC. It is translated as CASSLGTAYLYEQYF.

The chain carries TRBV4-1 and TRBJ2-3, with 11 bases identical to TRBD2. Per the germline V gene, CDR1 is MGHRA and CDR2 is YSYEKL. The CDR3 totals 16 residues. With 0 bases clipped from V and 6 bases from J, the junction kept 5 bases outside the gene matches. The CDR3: CASSQDTSGGGDTQYF. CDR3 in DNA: TGCGCCAGCAGCCAAGATACTAGCGGGGGTGGGGATACGCAGTATTTT.

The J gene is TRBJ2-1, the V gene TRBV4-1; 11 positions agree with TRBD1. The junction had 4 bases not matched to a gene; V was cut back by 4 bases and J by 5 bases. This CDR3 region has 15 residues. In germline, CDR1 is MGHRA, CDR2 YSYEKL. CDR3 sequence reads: CASSPGQGANNEQFF. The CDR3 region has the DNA TGCGCCAGCAGCCCAGGACAGGGGGCTAACAATGAGCAGTTCTTC.

The CDR3 nucleotides are TGTGCCAGCAGCTTAGCAGGGTGGTACCAAGAGACCCAGTACTTC. Translated, it gives CASSLAGWYQETQYF. The chain has TRBV7-9 and TRBJ2-5; no definite D call. The V end was cut by 0 bases, the J end by 0 bases, with 8 bases between. The CDR3 has 15 residues. The germline V gene has CDR1 SEHNR and CDR2 FQNEAQ (reference sequence).

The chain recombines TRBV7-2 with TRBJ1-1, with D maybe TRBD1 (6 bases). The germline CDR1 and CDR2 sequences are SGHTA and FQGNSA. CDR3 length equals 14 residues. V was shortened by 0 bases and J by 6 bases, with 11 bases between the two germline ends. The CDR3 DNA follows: TGTGCCAGCAGCTTAGCGTGGGGGCGGCCTGAAGCTTTCTTT. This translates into CASSLAWGRPEAFF. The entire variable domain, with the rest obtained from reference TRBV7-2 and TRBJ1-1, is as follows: GAGVSQSPSNKVTEKGKDVELRCDPISGHTALYWYRQSLGQGLEFLIYFQGNSAPDKSGLPSDRFSAERTGGSVSTLTIQRTQQEDSAVYLCASSLAWGRPEAFFGQGTRLTVV.

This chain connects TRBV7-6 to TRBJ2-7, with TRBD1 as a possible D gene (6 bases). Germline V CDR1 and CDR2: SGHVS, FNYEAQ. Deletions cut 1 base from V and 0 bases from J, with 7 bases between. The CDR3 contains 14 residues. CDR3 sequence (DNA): TGTGCCAGCAGCTTAGGGACAGCCTCCTACGAGCAGTACTTC. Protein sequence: CASSLGTASYEQYF. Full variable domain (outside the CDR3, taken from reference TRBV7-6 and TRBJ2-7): GAGVSQSPRYKVTKRGQDVALRCDPISGHVSLYWYRQALGQGPEFLTYFNYEAQQDKSGLPNDRFSAERPEGSISTLTIQRTEQRDSAMYRCASSLGTASYEQYFGPGTRLTVT.

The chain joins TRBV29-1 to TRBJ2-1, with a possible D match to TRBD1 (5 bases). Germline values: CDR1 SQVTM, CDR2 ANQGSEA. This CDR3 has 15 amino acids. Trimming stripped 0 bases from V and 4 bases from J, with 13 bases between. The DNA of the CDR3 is TGCAGCGTTGAAGATCGGACAAAATTATACAATGAGCAGTTCTTC. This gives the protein CSVEDRTKLYNEQFF.

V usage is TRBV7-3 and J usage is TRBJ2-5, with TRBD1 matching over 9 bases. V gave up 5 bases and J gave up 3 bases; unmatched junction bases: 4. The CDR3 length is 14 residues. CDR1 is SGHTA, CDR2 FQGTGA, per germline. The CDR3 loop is CASSLTGGEETQYF. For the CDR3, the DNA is TGTGCCAGCAGCCTCACAGGGGGCGAAGAGACCCAGTACTTC.

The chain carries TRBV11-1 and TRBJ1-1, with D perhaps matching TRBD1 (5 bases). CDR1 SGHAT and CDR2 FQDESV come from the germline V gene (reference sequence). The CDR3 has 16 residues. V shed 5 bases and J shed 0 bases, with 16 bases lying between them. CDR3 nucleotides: TGTGCCAGCAGCCGCACAATAGACAGATTGAACACTGAAGCTTTCTTT. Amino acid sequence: CASSRTIDRLNTEAFF.

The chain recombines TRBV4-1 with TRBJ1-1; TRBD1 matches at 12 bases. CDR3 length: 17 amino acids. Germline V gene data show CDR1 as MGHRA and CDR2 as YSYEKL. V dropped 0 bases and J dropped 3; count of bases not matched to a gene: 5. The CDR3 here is CASSQDRGTGGHTEAFF. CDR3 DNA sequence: TGCGCCAGCAGCCAAGATCGGGGGACAGGGGGCCACACTGAAGCTTTCTTT.

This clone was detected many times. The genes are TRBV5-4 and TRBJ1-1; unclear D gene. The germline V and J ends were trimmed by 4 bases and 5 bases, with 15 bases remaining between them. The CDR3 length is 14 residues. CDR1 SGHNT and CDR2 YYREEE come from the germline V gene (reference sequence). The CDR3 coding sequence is TGTGCCAGCAGCCTTGACAAGACGAGGACTGAAGCTTTCTTT. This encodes CASSLDKTRTEAFF.

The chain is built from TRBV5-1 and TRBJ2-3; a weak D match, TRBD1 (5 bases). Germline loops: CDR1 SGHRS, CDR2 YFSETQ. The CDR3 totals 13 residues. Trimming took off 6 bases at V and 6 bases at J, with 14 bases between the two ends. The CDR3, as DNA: TGCGCCAGCACTGCGGCAGGGCTTGATACGCAGTATTTT. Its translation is CASTAAGLDTQYF.

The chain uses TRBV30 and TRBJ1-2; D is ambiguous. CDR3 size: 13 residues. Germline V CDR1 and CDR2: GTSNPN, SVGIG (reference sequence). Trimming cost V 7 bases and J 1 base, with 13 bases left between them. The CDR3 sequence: CASSGQNNYGYTF. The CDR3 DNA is TGTGCCTCCAGTGGGCAGAATAACTATGGCTACACCTTC. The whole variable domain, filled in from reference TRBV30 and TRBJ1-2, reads SQTIHQWPATLVQPVGSPLSLECTVEGTSNPNLYWYRQAAGRGLQLLFYSVGIGQISSEVPQNLSASRPQDRQFILSSKKLLLSDSGFYLCASSGQNNYGYTFGSGTRLTVV.

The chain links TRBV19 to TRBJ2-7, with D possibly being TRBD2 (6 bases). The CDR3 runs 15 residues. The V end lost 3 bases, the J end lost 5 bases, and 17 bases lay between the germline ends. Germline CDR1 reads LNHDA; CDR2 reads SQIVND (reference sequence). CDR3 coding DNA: TGTGCCAGTAGTATGGACGAGGCGGGGTCTCACGAGCAGTACTTC. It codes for CASSMDEAGSHEQYF.

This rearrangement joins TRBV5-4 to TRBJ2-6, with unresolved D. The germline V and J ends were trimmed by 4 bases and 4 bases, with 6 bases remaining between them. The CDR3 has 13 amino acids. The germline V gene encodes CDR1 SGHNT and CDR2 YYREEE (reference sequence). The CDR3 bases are TGTGCCAGCAGCCTCTGGGGGGCCAACGTCCTGACTTTC. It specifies CASSLWGANVLTF.

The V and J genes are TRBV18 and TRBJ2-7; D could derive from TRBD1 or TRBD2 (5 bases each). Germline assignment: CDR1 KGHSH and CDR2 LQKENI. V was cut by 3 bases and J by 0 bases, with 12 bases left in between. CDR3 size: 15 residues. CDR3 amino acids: CASSPRLGGSYEQYF. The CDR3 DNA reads TGTGCCAGCTCACCCCGACTTGGGGGCTCCTACGAGCAGTACTTC.

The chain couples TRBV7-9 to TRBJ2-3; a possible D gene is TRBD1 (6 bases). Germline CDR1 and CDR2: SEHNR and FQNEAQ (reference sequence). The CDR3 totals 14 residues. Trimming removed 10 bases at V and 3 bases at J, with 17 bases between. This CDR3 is CATSIWGPTDTQYF. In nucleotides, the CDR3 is TGTGCCACCTCGATCTGGGGGCCGACAGATACGCAGTATTTT.

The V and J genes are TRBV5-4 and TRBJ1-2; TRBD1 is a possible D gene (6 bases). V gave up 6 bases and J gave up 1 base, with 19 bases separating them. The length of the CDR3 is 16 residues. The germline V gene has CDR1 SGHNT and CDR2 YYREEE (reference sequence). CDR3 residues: CASTKDLGHLNYGYTF. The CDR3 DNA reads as TGTGCCAGCACCAAGGACTTGGGACACCTTAACTATGGCTACACCTTC. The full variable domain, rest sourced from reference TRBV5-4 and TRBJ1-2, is ETGVTQSPTHLIKTRGQQVTLRCSSQSGHNTVSWYQQALGQGPQFIFQYYREEENGRGNFPPRFSGLQFPNYSSELNVNALELDDSALYLCASTKDLGHLNYGYTFGSGTRLTVV.

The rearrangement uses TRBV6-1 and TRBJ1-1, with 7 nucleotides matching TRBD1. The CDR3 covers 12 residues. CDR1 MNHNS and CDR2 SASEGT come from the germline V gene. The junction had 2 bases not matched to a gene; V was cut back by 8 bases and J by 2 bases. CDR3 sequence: CASRDRNTEAFF. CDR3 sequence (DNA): TGTGCCAGCCGGGACAGAAACACTGAAGCTTTCTTT.

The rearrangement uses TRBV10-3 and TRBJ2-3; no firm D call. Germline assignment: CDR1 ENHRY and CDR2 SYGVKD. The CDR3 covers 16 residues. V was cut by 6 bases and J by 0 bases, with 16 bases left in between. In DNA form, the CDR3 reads TGTGCCATCAGCCCAGGCGCTCCAGCTAGCACAGATACGCAGTATTTT. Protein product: CAISPGAPASTDTQYF.